The sequence of this T cell receptor beta chain was determined in a study of cytomegalovirus exposure and HLA in healthy donors. Turning to the study itself: Later, an analysis reported that the approximately 120 validation repertoires had used the same platform as the approximately 600 first-cohort repertoires.

TCRdb keeps only in-frame clones here, not all; method: immunoSEQ multiplex PCR. The table records a few hundred thousand clones, roughly 89% of them present only once. This CDR3 region has 14 residues. Germline-derived CDR1 and CDR2 are MNHEY and SVGAGI. V gave up 2 bases and J gave up 5 bases, with 10 bases separating them. The material sequenced was PBMCs. The receptor's source is a woman under 30 in good health and CMV-seronegative. This chain uses TRBV6-5 with TRBJ2-1; D is unresolved. CDR3 DNA sequence: TGTGCCAGCAGTTACAATGACTTACACAATGAGCAGTTCTTC. Translated, it gives CASSYNDLHNEQFF.